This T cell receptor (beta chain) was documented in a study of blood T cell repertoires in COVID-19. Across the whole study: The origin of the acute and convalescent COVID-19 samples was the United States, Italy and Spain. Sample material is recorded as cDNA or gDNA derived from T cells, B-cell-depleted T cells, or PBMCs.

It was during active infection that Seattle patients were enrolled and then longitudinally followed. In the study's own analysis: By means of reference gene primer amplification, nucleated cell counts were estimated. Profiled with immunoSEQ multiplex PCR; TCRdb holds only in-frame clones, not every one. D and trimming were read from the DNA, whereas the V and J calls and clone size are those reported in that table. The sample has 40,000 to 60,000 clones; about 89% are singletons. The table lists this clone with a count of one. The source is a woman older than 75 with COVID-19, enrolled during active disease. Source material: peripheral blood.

The CDR3 spells CASSFPQGRRNEQFF. As DNA, the CDR3 is TGTGCCAGCAGTTTTCCCCAGGGAAGAAGGAATGAGCAGTTCTTC. The chain is built from TRBV28 and TRBJ2-1; maybe TRBD1 (5 bases). CDR3 length: 15 amino acids. Germline CDR1 MDHEN, CDR2 SYDVKM. Between the trimmed V and J ends, which lost 3 bases and 7 bases, there was a span of 16 bases.